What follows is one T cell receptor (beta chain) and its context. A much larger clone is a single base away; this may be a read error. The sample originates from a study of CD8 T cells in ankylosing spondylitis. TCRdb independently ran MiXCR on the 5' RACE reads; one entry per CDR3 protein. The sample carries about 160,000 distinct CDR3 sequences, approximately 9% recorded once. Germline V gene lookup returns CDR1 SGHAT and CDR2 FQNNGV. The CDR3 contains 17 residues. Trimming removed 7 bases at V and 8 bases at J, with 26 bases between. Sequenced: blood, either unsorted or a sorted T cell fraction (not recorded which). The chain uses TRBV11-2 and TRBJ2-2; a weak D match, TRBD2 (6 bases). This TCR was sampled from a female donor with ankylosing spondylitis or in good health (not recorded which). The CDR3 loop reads CASTRGRIAETSGELFF. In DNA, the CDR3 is TGTGCCAGCACCCGAGGGAGGATAGCGGAGACCTCGGGGGAGCTGTTTTTT.